The 26 T cell receptor beta chains listed next were all sequenced from one sample in a study of shared clonotypes between healthy human individuals. The naive CD8 fraction comprised CD45RO-negative cells positively selected for CCR7 and excluded terminally differentiated effector memory CD45RA+ cells. Repertoires were generated with immunoSEQ multiplex PCR, while TCRdb's copy carries only in-frame clones and drops some. The repertoire holds some 2.1 million clones, with 85% to 95% as singletons. The material sequenced was naive CD8+ T cells from PBMCs. The receptors shown here come from a man between 18 and 29 years old in good health. Some clones in this sample may be carry-over from other donors' samples.

The chain uses TRBV16 and TRBJ2-3, with 12 bases matching TRBD2. The CDR3 covers 19 residues. The V and J ends lost 7 bases and 3 bases, in that order; junction bases with no gene match: 17. Germline CDR1 and CDR2: KGHSY and FQNENV. CDR3 nucleotide sequence: TGTGCCAGCACCGCGGGACTAGCGGGTCATGGCTCGAAAACAGATACGCAGTATTTT. Amino acids: CASTAGLAGHGSKTDTQYF.

V and J are TRBV28 and TRBJ2-7; tentative D call: TRBD1 (6 bases). There are 12 residues in the CDR3. CDR1 is MDHEN, CDR2 SYDVKM, per germline. V was cut by 4 bases and J by 6 bases, with 10 bases left in between. This CDR3 is CASSYRVGEQYF. The CDR3 nucleotides read TGTGCCAGCAGTTACAGGGTGGGCGAGCAGTACTTC.

The chain has TRBV28 and TRBJ2-6; TRBD1 matches at 8 bases. V was pared by 5 bases and J by 4 bases, with 13 bases of the junction left unmatched. CDR1 and CDR2 from the germline V gene are MDHEN and SYDVKM. This CDR3 is built from 18 residues. The CDR3 protein is CASSTGQGPYPGANVLTF. The CDR3 DNA reads TGTGCCAGCAGTACCGGACAGGGTCCATACCCGGGGGCCAACGTCCTGACTTTC.

Details on this clone: Other nucleotide sequences in the sample specify the same CDR3. The V and J genes are TRBV5-6 and TRBJ2-7, with no clear D. The CDR3 sequence is 13 residues long. The V end was cut by 2 bases, the J end by 0 bases, with 6 bases between. Germline loops: CDR1 SGHDT, CDR2 YYEEEE. The CDR3 region has the DNA TGTGCCAGCAGCTTAGTTGGCTCCTACGAGCAGTACTTC. Protein sequence: CASSLVGSYEQYF.

This clone is a singleton in its sample. The V call is TRBV4-1, the J call TRBJ2-1; the match to TRBD2 covers 10 bases. Germline V CDR1 and CDR2: MGHRA, YSYEKL. Trimming took 0 bases from V and 5 from J; bases not matched to a gene: 7. The CDR3 is 17 residues long. For the CDR3, the DNA is TGCGCCAGCAGCCAAGATCGGGGACTAGCGCCGAACAATGAGCAGTTCTTC. The encoded protein is CASSQDRGLAPNNEQFF.

The chain is built from TRBV11-3 and TRBJ2-1, with D perhaps TRBD2 (6 bases). V was shortened by 2 bases and J by 5 bases, with 16 bases between the two germline ends. The length of the CDR3 is 16 residues. Germline V gives CDR1 SGHNT, CDR2 YENEEA. CDR3 nucleotides: TGTGCCAGCAGCTTAACTTACGGGAGTCCCCACAATGAGCAGTTCTTC. Translated, it gives CASSLTYGSPHNEQFF.

The genes are TRBV12-5 and TRBJ2-5; 12 bases align to TRBD2. The CDR3 extends over 15 amino acids. Germline V gene data show CDR1 as LGHNT and CDR2 as FRNRAP. Losses at the gene ends were 1 base for V and 5 bases for J; bases not matched to a gene: 2. CDR3 amino acids: CASGLGLAGVETQYF. The DNA for the CDR3 is TGTGCTAGTGGTTTGGGACTAGCGGGAGTTGAGACCCAGTACTTC.

This clone was detected once. The same CDR3 is also encoded by other DNA sequences in this sample. This chain connects TRBV27 to TRBJ1-2, with D possibly TRBD1 on 5 matching bases. Trimming stripped 8 bases from V and 5 bases from J, with 9 bases between. This CDR3 region has 11 residues. CDR1 is MNHEY and CDR2 is SMNVEV in the germline V gene (reference sequence). CDR3 in amino acids: CASSSGYGYTF. In DNA, the CDR3 is TGTGCCAGCTCCTCAGGGTATGGCTACACCTTC.

In DNA form, the CDR3 reads TGTGCCAGCAGCTCCGGCGGGGCTGCTGAAGCTTTCTTT. Its protein product is CASSSGGAAEAFF. The rearrangement uses TRBV7-9 and TRBJ1-1; D perhaps matches TRBD1 (5 bases). Germline V gives CDR1 SEHNR, CDR2 FQNEAQ (reference sequence). The CDR3 consists of 13 residues. V was cut by 4 bases and J by 6 bases, with 12 bases left in between.

About this clone: Other DNA sequences in this sample translate to the same CDR3. The rearrangement links TRBV7-9 to TRBJ2-7; 8 nucleotides match TRBD2. The J segment lost 6 bases and the V segment lost 2 bases, leaving 9 bases of the junction unmatched. The CDR3 runs to 15 residues. Germline V CDR1 and CDR2: SEHNR, FQNEAQ (reference sequence). CDR3 nucleotide sequence: TGTGCCAGCAGCTTATGGCGGGAGGCCCCCTCCGAGCAGTACTTC. It specifies CASSLWREAPSEQYF.

The chain uses TRBV2 and TRBJ2-7; TRBD1 is a possible D gene (5 bases). There are 11 residues in the CDR3. V shed 7 bases and J shed 6 bases, with 10 bases lying between them. Looked up from germline, CDR1 is SNHLY and CDR2 is FYNNEI. CDR3 loop: CASTGRGEQYF. CDR3 nucleotide sequence: TGTGCCAGCACTGGAAGGGGCGAGCAGTACTTC. The entire variable domain, with the rest obtained from reference TRBV2 and TRBJ2-7, is as follows: EPEVTQTPSHQVTQMGQEVILRCVPISNHLYFYWYRQILGQKVEFLVSFYNNEISEKSEIFDDQFSVERPDGSNFTLKIRSTKLEDSAMYFCASTGRGEQYFGPGTRLTVT.

In its sample, this clone was seen a few times. This chain links TRBV30 with TRBJ1-1, with D perhaps TRBD1 (6 bases). The CDR3 length is 14 residues. CDR1 GTSNPN and CDR2 SVGIG come from the germline V gene (reference sequence). V dropped 3 bases and J dropped 4 bases, with 15 bases sitting between them. The DNA of the CDR3 is TGTGCCTGGAGCGGGGGGCCCAGGGGCACTGAAGCTTTCTTT. Protein sequence: CAWSGGPRGTEAFF.

The chain carries TRBV19 and TRBJ2-2, with D possibly called TRBD1 or TRBD2 (5 bases each). Trimming took off 6 bases at V and 5 bases at J, with 13 bases between the two ends. There are 14 residues in the CDR3. The germline V gene encodes CDR1 LNHDA and CDR2 SQIVND (reference sequence). The CDR3 nucleotides read TGTGCCAGTAGCGGGGCGCCCGGGACCGGGGAGCTGTTTTTT. It codes for CASSGAPGTGELFF.

The V gene is TRBV4-3, the J gene TRBJ2-7; tentatively, D is TRBD2 (7 bases). This CDR3 contains 15 residues. Germline CDR1 reads LGHNA; CDR2 reads YSLEER. V lost 1 base and J lost 9, with 19 bases in between. The CDR3 protein is CASSQGSGGGEGQYF. The DNA for the CDR3 is TGCGCCAGCAGCCAAGGTTCTGGAGGGGGGGAGGGGCAGTACTTC.

The gene calls are TRBV4-1 and TRBJ1-2, with unresolved D. The CDR3 contains 13 residues. Per germline, CDR1 MGHRA and CDR2 YSYEKL. Trimming took 3 bases from V and 5 from J, leaving 10 bases between them. The CDR3 loop is CASSQGLGYGYTF. In nucleotides, the CDR3 is TGCGCCAGCAGCCAGGGGTTAGGTTATGGCTACACCTTC.

In DNA form, the CDR3 reads TGTGCCAGCAGCGAATGGGACAGGGTTGACTATGGCTACACCTTC. It translates to CASSEWDRVDYGYTF. The chain couples TRBV9 to TRBJ1-2; TRBD1 aligns across 9 bases. The germline V gene encodes CDR1 SGDLS and CDR2 YYNGEE. V lost 3 bases, J lost 3 bases, and 6 bases stayed unmatched. The CDR3 sequence is 15 residues long. The variable domain in full, with the rest retrieved from reference TRBV9 and TRBJ1-2, is DSGVTQTPKHLITATGQRVTLRCSPRSGDLSVYWYQQSLDQGLQFLIQYYNGEERAKGNILERFSAQQFPDLHSELNLSSLELGDSALYFCASSEWDRVDYGYTFGSGTRLTVV.

DNA of the CDR3: TGTGCCAGTAGTAGCCCCGAGGGGGCGCGAGGAAACACCATATATTTT. Translation: CASSSPEGARGNTIYF. This chain connects TRBV19 to TRBJ1-3, with TRBD1 matching 7 bases. The CDR3 has 16 residues. Germline V gene sequence: CDR1 LNHDA, CDR2 SQIVND (reference sequence). Germline trimming cut 4 bases from V and 4 bases from J; bases unmatched to any gene: 10.

Of note for this clone: In the same sample, other DNA sequences code for this CDR3. The chain joins TRBV6-5 to TRBJ2-1; tentatively, D is TRBD1 (5 bases). Trimming removed 2 bases from V and 4 bases from J, with 9 bases in between. Looked up from germline, CDR1 is MNHEY and CDR2 is SVGAGI. The CDR3 length is 14 residues. The CDR3 region is CASSYQGGYNEQFF. The CDR3 nucleotides read TGTGCCAGCAGTTACCAGGGCGGTTACAATGAGCAGTTCTTC.

The chain combines TRBV7-9 with TRBJ2-7, with 10 bases that match TRBD1. CDR3 length equals 15 residues. CDR1 is SEHNR, CDR2 FQNEAQ, per germline (reference sequence). Trimming removed 4 bases from V and 2 bases from J; junction bases left unmatched: 5. In DNA, the CDR3 is TGTGCCAGCAGCTACAGGGACAGGGGCGCCTACGAGCAGTACTTC. This translates into CASSYRDRGAYEQYF.

The chain uses TRBV6-5 and TRBJ2-7; possibly TRBD1 for D (6 bases). The germline CDR1 and CDR2 sequences are MNHEY and SVGAGI. This CDR3 is 13 amino acids long. Trimming took 6 bases from V and 5 from J, leaving 14 bases between them. As DNA, the CDR3 is TGTGCCAGCAGCTCGGTCGACAGGAACGAGCAGTACTTC. Amino acids: CASSSVDRNEQYF.

In its sample, this clone was seen a few times. The chain employs TRBV5-1 and TRBJ1-1; the D is unclear. V shed 1 base and J shed 4 bases, with 11 bases lying between them. Germline V gives CDR1 SGHRS, CDR2 YFSETQ. CDR3 length equals 14 residues. CDR3 region: CASSLYPESTEAFF. The CDR3 nucleotides are TGCGCCAGCAGCTTGTACCCGGAATCCACTGAAGCTTTCTTT.

The rearrangement links TRBV30 to TRBJ2-7; 7 bases fit TRBD1. This CDR3 has 15 amino acids. The germline V gene encodes CDR1 GTSNPN and CDR2 SVGIG (reference sequence). The V and J ends lost 6 bases and 5 bases, in that order; junction bases with no gene match: 16. The CDR3 DNA follows: TGTGCCTGTGAACTGGTCCAACAGGGGCATAACGAGCAGTACTTC. This sequence encodes CACELVQQGHNEQYF.

J is TRBJ1-1 and V is TRBV28, with 9 nucleotides matching TRBD1. Germline CDR1 is MDHEN and CDR2 is SYDVKM. CDR3 size: 17 residues. V trimming: 1 base; J trimming: 1 base; junction bases outside the gene matches: 7. The CDR3 coding sequence is TGTGCCAGCAGTTTATTGTTGTCGGGACAGGGGAACACTGAAGCTTTCTTT. Translation gives CASSLLLSGQGNTEAFF.

The V and J genes are TRBV15 and TRBJ2-7; a weak D match, TRBD1 (6 bases). V was cut by 4 bases and J by 6 bases, with 13 bases left in between. Germline V lookup: CDR1 LNHNV, CDR2 YYDKDF (reference sequence). The CDR3 is 13 residues long. The CDR3 is CATSTSPGVEQYF. The CDR3 nucleotides read TGTGCCACCAGCACCTCCCCAGGGGTCGAGCAGTACTTC.

This clone was seen once. The chain employs TRBV5-8 and TRBJ2-7; TRBD1 might be the D (6 bases). The CDR3 loop spans 14 amino acids. Germline CDR1 SGHTS, CDR2 YDEGEE. V lost 2 bases to trimming and J lost 0 bases, with 9 bases between them. CDR3 nucleotides: TGTGCCAGCAGCTTCGGACAGTTCTCCTACGAGCAGTACTTC. The encoded protein is CASSFGQFSYEQYF.

Comment on this clone: The sample holds other DNA sequences that translate to the same CDR3. The V and J genes are TRBV5-4 and TRBJ2-7; D uncertain. Trimming took off 0 bases at V and 6 bases at J, with 4 bases between the two ends. Germline V gene sequence: CDR1 SGHNT, CDR2 YYREEE (reference sequence). This CDR3 is 11 amino acids long. The CDR3 bases are TGTGCCAGCAGCTTGGGTGGCGAGCAGTACTTC. Protein product: CASSLGGEQYF.